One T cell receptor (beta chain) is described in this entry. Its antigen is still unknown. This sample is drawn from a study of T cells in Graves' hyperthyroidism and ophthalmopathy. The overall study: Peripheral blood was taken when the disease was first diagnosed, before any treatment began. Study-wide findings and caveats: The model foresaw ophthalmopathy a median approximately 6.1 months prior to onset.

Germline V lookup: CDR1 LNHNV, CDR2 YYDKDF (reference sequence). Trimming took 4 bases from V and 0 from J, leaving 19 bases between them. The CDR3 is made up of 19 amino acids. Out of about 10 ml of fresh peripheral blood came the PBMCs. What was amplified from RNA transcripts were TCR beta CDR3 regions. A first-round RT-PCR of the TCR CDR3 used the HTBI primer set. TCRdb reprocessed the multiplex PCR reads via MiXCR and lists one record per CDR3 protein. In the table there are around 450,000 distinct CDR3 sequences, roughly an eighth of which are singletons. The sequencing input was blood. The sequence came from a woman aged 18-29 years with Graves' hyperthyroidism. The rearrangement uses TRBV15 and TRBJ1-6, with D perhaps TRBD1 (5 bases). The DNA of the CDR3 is TGTGCCACCAGCACTCCAGGGACGGGACCTAGCTCCTATAATTCACCCCTCCACTTT. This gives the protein CATSTPGTGPSSYNSPLHF.